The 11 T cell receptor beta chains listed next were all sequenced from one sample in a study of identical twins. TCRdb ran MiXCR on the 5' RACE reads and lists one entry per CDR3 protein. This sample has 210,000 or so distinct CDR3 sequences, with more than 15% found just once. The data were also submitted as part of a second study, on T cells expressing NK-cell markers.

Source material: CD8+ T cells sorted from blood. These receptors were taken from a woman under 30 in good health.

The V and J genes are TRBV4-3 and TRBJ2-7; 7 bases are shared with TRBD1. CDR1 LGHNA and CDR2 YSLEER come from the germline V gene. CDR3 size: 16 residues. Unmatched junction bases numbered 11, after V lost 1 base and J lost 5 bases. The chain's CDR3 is CASSQGPTGPSDEQYF. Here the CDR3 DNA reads TGCGCCAGCAGCCAAGGGCCGACAGGGCCGTCCGACGAGCAGTACTTC.

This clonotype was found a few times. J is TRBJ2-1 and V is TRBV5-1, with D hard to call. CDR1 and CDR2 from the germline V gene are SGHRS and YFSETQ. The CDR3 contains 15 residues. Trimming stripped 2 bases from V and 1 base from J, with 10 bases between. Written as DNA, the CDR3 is TGCGCCAGCAGCTTCCGACCGAATTCCTACAATGAGCAGTTCTTC. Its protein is CASSFRPNSYNEQFF.

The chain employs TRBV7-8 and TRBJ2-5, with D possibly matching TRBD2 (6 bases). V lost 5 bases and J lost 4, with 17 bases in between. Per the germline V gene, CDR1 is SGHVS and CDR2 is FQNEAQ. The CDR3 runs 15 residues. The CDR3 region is CASSGEGLVRETQYF. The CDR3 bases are TGTGCCAGCAGCGGCGAGGGACTGGTCCGAGAGACCCAGTACTTC.

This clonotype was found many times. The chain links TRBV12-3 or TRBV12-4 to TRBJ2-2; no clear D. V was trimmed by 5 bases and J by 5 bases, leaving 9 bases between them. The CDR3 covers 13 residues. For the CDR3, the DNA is TGTGCCAGCAGTCCCAAAGGAACCGGGGAGCTGTTTTTT. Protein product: CASSPKGTGELFF.

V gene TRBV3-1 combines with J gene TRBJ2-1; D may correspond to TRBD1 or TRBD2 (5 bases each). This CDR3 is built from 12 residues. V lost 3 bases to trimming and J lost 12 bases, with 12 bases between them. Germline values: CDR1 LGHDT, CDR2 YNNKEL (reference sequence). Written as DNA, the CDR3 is TGTGCCAGCAGCCAGCTCTCGGGACCGCAGTTCTTC. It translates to CASSQLSGPQFF.

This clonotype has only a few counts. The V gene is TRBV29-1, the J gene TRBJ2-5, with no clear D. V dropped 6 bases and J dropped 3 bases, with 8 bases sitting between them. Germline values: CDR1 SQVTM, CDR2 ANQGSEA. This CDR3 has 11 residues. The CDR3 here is CSVTTEETQYF. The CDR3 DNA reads TGCAGCGTCACTACCGAAGAGACCCAGTACTTC.

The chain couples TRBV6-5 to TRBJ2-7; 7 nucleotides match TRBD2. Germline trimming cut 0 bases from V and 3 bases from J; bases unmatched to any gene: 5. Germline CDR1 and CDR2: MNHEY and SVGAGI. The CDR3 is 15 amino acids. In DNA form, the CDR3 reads TGTGCCAGCAGTTACTCGGCTAGCGGCCTCTACGAGCAGTACTTC. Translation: CASSYSASGLYEQYF.

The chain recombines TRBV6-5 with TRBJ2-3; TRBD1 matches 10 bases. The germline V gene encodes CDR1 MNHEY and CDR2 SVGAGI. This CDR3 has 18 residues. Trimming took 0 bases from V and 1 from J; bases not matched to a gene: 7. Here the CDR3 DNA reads TGTGCCAGCAGTTACTCGATCGGACAGGGGGAAGGCACAGATACGCAGTATTTT. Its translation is CASSYSIGQGEGTDTQYF.

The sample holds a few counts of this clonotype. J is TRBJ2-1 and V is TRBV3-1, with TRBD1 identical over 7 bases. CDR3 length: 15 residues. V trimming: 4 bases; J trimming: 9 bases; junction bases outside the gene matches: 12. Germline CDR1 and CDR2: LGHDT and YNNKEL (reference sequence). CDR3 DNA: TGTGCCAGCAGCCGCAGATACAGGGGTCGGGGTGAGCAGTTCTTC. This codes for CASSRRYRGRGEQFF.

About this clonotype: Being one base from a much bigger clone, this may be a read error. For the CDR3, the DNA is TGTGCCAGCAGCATTGGGGACAATGAGCAGTTCTTC. Residues: CASSIGDNEQFF. The chain recombines TRBV5-4 with TRBJ2-1; D remains unclear. The germline gives CDR1 SGHNT, CDR2 YYREEE (reference sequence). The length of the CDR3 is 12 residues. V was pared by 4 bases and J by 5 bases, with 7 bases between.

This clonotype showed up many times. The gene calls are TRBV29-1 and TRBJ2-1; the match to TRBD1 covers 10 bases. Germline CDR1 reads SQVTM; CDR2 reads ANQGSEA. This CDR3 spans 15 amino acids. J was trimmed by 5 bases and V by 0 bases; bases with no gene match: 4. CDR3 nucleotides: TGCAGCGTTGAAGATCAGACAGGGGGCCACAATGAGCAGTTCTTC. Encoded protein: CSVEDQTGGHNEQFF.